This T cell receptor beta chain is from a study of OX40 agonist ivuxolimab in advanced cancers. Germline CDR1 and CDR2: MDHEN and SYDVKM. J was trimmed by 6 bases and V by 7 bases; bases with no gene match: 3. CDR3 size: 11 residues. Sequencing was performed with immunoSEQ multiplex PCR; in TCRdb, only in-frame clones are kept and a portion is missing. Seen here are about 32,000 clones, approximately 89% observed once, and the top ten hold roughly 28%. The gene calls are TRBV28 and TRBJ2-7, with 7 bases fitting TRBD1. This sequence was found in an adult with an advanced solid tumor such as melanoma, head and neck, liver or kidney cancer. The sequencing used CD4+ or CD8+ T cells sorted from blood, collected in a trial of the OX40 agonist ivuxolimab. Here the CDR3 DNA reads TGTGCCAGCAACCCAGGGGGCGAGCAGTACTTC. It codes for CASNPGGEQYF.